A single sample gave rise to the 8 T cell receptor beta chains below, sequenced in a study of glioma-infiltrating T cells. Amplification of TCR alpha and beta CDR3 regions from RNA used iRepertoire nested multiplex PCR. TCRdb re-analysed the multiplex PCR reads in MiXCR, keeping a single row per CDR3 protein. The table has under 200,000 distinct CDR3 sequences, around 30% seen once. Sequencing was performed on glioma tissue, nonneoplastic brain tissue, or PBMCs (not recorded which). Receptors originate from a human donor with low-grade glioma or glioblastoma, undergoing nonglioma brain surgery, or in good health (not recorded which).

Worth noting for this clonotype: A much larger clone sits a single nucleotide away, making a read error possible. This chain links TRBV7-9 with TRBJ2-7; D may correspond to TRBD1 or TRBD2 (5 bases each). The length of the CDR3 is 12 residues. The V gene's germline CDR1 is SEHNR and CDR2 FQNEAQ (reference sequence). DNA of the CDR3: TGTGCCATCAGCCGGACCGGGACCCCGGGGTACTTC. It translates to CAISRTGTPGYF.

This clonotype occurred many times. The chain links TRBV20-1 to TRBJ2-3; maybe TRBD1 (6 bases). Between the trimmed V and J ends, which lost 1 base and 4 bases, there was a span of 18 bases. This CDR3 has 16 residues. Germline-derived CDR1 and CDR2 are DFQATT and SNEGSKA (reference sequence). The CDR3 DNA is TGCAGTGCTAGAGTACAGGGCCTCAGTATTGCAGATACGCAGTATTTT. Translation gives CSARVQGLSIADTQYF.

This clonotype was seen repeatedly, ten times or more. The chain joins TRBV20-1 to TRBJ1-5; the D is unclear. The CDR3 runs 15 residues. In germline, CDR1 is DFQATT, CDR2 SNEGSKA (reference sequence). V was trimmed by 7 bases and J by 0 bases, leaving 16 bases between them. The CDR3 DNA follows: TGCAGTGTAGGCAGTCAACAAAATAGCAATCAGCCCCAGCATTTT. Translation: CSVGSQQNSNQPQHF.

This clonotype was seen at least ten times. The genes are TRBV4-2 and TRBJ1-1, with no clear D. Germline CDR1 LGHNA, CDR2 YNFKEQ. The CDR3 contains 15 residues. The V and J ends lost 0 bases and 0 bases respectively, with 8 bases between them. Here the CDR3 reads CASSQDGTLNTEAFF. The CDR3 nucleotides are TGTGCCAGCAGCCAAGACGGAACTCTGAACACTGAAGCTTTCTTT.

Points on this clonotype: It may be a read error: a sequence one base away is much more abundant. This chain connects TRBV4-1 to TRBJ2-7, with D perhaps matching TRBD2 (6 bases). Germline V gene data show CDR1 as MGHRA and CDR2 as YSYEKL. This CDR3 comprises 14 residues. The CDR3 DNA reads TGCGCCACCAGCCAAGCCCGCGGGACCTACGAGCAGTACTTC. Amino acid sequence: CATSQARGTYEQYF.

Many counts were recorded for this clonotype. V gene TRBV6-1 combines with J gene TRBJ2-3; 8 bases match TRBD2. Germline loops: CDR1 MNHNS, CDR2 SASEGT. V lost 7 bases and J lost 7; bases outside the gene matches: 13. The CDR3 totals 15 residues. The CDR3 DNA is TGTGCCAGCACAGAGACTAGCGTTTTCGTTAATACGCAGTATTTT. It encodes CASTETSVFVNTQYF.

The V and J genes are TRBV6-4 and TRBJ1-5, with 10 bases identical to TRBD1. CDR3 length equals 15 residues. Losses at the gene ends were 2 bases for V and 5 bases for J; bases not matched to a gene: 3. Germline assignment: CDR1 MRHNA and CDR2 SNTAGT. The CDR3 sequence: CASSDGTGDHQPQHF. The CDR3 DNA sequence: TGTGCCAGCAGTGACGGGACAGGGGATCATCAGCCCCAGCATTTT.

On this clonotype: A much larger clone is a single base away; this may be a read error. The chain uses TRBV7-2 and TRBJ2-1; D may be TRBD1 or TRBD2 (5 bases each). The length of the CDR3 is 15 residues. The germline CDR1 and CDR2 sequences are SGHTA and FQGNSA. The CDR3 reads CASSLVGSRVDEQLF. CDR3 DNA sequence: TGTGCCAGCAGCTTAGTAGGGAGCAGGGTCGATGAGCAGCTCTTC.